Included here is one T cell receptor (beta chain) sequence, with context. The source of the sample is a study of blood T cells in healthy people across ages. Through a sample-barcoded 5' primer and a J-beta primer mix, a second PCR was run for about 6 to 11 cycles. TCRdb re-analysed the 5' RACE reads in MiXCR, keeping a single row per CDR3 protein. The sample carries about 680,000 distinct CDR3 sequences, around 48% recorded once. CDR3 length equals 12 residues. Germline-derived CDR1 and CDR2 are SGHTA and FQGNSA. V was clipped by 0 bases and J by 8 bases, with 7 bases between them. This clonotype was sampled from a woman aged 60-75 years in good health. The sample taken for sequencing was blood. The chain combines TRBV7-2 with TRBJ1-1; weak D call: TRBD1 (5 bases). In DNA form, the CDR3 reads TGTGCCAGCAGCTTAGCCAGGGCCGAAGCTTTCTTT. Its translation is CASSLARAEAFF.